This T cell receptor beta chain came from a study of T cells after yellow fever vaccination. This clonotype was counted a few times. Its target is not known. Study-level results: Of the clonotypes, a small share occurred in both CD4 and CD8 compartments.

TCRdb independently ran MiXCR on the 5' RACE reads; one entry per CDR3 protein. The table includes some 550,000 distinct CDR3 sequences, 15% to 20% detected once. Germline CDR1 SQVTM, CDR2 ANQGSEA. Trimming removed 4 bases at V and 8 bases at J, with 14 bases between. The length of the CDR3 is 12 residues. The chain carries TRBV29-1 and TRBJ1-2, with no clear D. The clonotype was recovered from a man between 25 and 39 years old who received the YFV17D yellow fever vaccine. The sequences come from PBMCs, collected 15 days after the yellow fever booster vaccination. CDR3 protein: CSVGSTRLGYTF. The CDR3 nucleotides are TGCAGCGTTGGTTCGACGAGGCTGGGCTACACCTTC. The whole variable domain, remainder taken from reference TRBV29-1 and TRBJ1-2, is SAVISQKPSRDICQRGTSLTIQCQVDSQVTMMFWYRQQPGQSLTLIATANQGSEATYESGFVIDKFPISRPNLTFSTLTVSNMSPEDSSIYLCSVGSTRLGYTFGSGTRLTVV.